Listed below are T cell receptor beta chains from one sample, sequenced in a study of human T cells and chemical hapten exposure. TCRdb reanalysed the RACE reads using MiXCR and keeps one entry per CDR3 protein. Among tens of thousands of distinct CDR3 sequences, less than 8% were seen once, and the ten largest hold 1% to 1.5%. The specimen was whole blood, collected in connection with sensitization to the hapten diphenylcyclopropenone (DPC). Receptor source: a woman in her 30s with alopecia areata. Some clones in this sample may be carry-over from other donors' samples. Each CDR3 is given with its conserved first and last residue. Each record gives: CDR3 DNA, CDR3 protein, J gene, clone size, D gene, V gene. The D gene is left open where the match is weak. Rows may omit the clone size; those that give it use once, few, many or a size class.

CDR3nt: TGCAGTGCTAGGGCCGGGACAGGGGATTCACCCCTCCACTTT
CDR3aa: CSARAGTGDSPLHF
j_gene: TRBJ1-6
abundance: many
d_gene: TRBD1
v_gene: TRBV20-1

CDR3nt: TGTGCCACCCACCCGGGCGTCACAGATACGCAGTATTTT
CDR3aa: CATHPGVTDTQYF
j_gene: TRBJ2-3
abundance: many
d_gene: NA
v_gene: TRBV28

CDR3nt: TGTGCCAGCAGCCAACTCAGGGATTACACCGGGGAGCTGTTTTTT
CDR3aa: CASSQLRDYTGELFF
j_gene: TRBJ2-2
abundance: many
d_gene: NA
v_gene: TRBV3-1

CDR3nt: TGTGCCAGCAGTGAGGTCGCCTTTAACACTGAAGCTTTCTTT
CDR3aa: CASSEVAFNTEAFF
j_gene: TRBJ1-1
abundance: many
d_gene: NA
v_gene: TRBV2

CDR3nt: TGCAGCGTTGACGATTCTGGGGCCAACGTCCTGACTTTC
CDR3aa: CSVDDSGANVLTF
j_gene: TRBJ2-6
abundance: NA
d_gene: NA
v_gene: TRBV29-1

CDR3nt: TGTGCCAGCAGCAACCCAACTAGCGGGGGGGCTCAAGAGACCCAGTACTTC
CDR3aa: CASSNPTSGGAQETQYF
j_gene: TRBJ2-5
abundance: NA
d_gene: TRBD2
v_gene: TRBV7-8

CDR3nt: TGTGCCAGCAGTGGAAACACCATATATTTT
CDR3aa: CASSGNTIYF
j_gene: TRBJ1-3
abundance: many
d_gene: NA
v_gene: TRBV6-1

CDR3nt: TGTGCCACCAGCGACCCCAACACCGGGGAGCTGTTTTTT
CDR3aa: CATSDPNTGELFF
j_gene: TRBJ2-2
abundance: NA
d_gene: NA
v_gene: TRBV24-1

CDR3nt: TGTGCCTGGAACTCGGGGCAGCCTAATGAAAAACTGTTTTTT
CDR3aa: CAWNSGQPNEKLFF
j_gene: TRBJ1-4
abundance: few
d_gene: NA
v_gene: TRBV30

CDR3nt: TGTGCCAGCCAAAACAGGGGGGCGAACACCGGGGAGCTGTTTTTT
CDR3aa: CASQNRGANTGELFF
j_gene: TRBJ2-2
abundance: many
d_gene: TRBD1
v_gene: TRBV3-1

CDR3nt: TGTGCCAGTCTCTCCACGGGTTTTCATCAGCCCCAGCATTTT
CDR3aa: CASLSTGFHQPQHF
j_gene: TRBJ1-5
abundance: NA
d_gene: NA
v_gene: TRBV19

CDR3nt: TGTGCCAGCAGTCGGACAGGAGCCTCCTACGAGCAGTACTTC
CDR3aa: CASSRTGASYEQYF
j_gene: TRBJ2-7
abundance: many
d_gene: TRBD1
v_gene: TRBV12-3/TRBV12-4

CDR3nt: TGTGCCAGCAGCTTTGGAAGCTACGAGCAGTACTTC
CDR3aa: CASSFGSYEQYF
j_gene: TRBJ2-7
abundance: many
d_gene: NA
v_gene: TRBV7-2

CDR3nt: TGCGCCAGCAGCCAAGATAACCAGATGGGGAACACTGAAGCTTTCTTT
CDR3aa: CASSQDNQMGNTEAFF
j_gene: TRBJ1-1
abundance: NA
d_gene: NA
v_gene: TRBV4-1

CDR3nt: TGTGCCAGCAGCTCTGCACCGACAGGGAGGTGGACCACCGGGGAGCTGTTTTTT
CDR3aa: CASSSAPTGRWTTGELFF
j_gene: TRBJ2-2
abundance: few
d_gene: NA
v_gene: TRBV7-6

CDR3nt: TGTGCCAGCAGCCGGACGGCCGAGAACACTGAAGCTTTCTTT
CDR3aa: CASSRTAENTEAFF
j_gene: TRBJ1-1
abundance: many
d_gene: NA
v_gene: TRBV7-8

CDR3nt: TGTGCCATCAGTGAGCTCCCAAGCACTGAAGCTTTCTTT
CDR3aa: CAISELPSTEAFF
j_gene: TRBJ1-1
abundance: many
d_gene: NA
v_gene: TRBV10-3

CDR3nt: TGCAGTGCTAGAGTCCCCAGCGGGGGGGCTTCAAGCTACAATGAGCAGTTCTTC
CDR3aa: CSARVPSGGASSYNEQFF
j_gene: TRBJ2-1
abundance: many
d_gene: TRBD2
v_gene: TRBV20-1

CDR3nt: TGTGCCAGCAGTCCCGCCGTCCCGGGGGTACATGGCTACACCTTC
CDR3aa: CASSPAVPGVHGYTF
j_gene: TRBJ1-2
abundance: NA
d_gene: NA
v_gene: TRBV12-3/TRBV12-4

CDR3nt: TGCAGTGCAGCACTAGCGGGGGTTGTAGATACGCAGTATTTT
CDR3aa: CSAALAGVVDTQYF
j_gene: TRBJ2-3
abundance: many
d_gene: TRBD2
v_gene: TRBV20-1

CDR3nt: TGTGCCAGCGGCTTATCAGGAGCAACTAATGAAAAACTGTTTTTT
CDR3aa: CASGLSGATNEKLFF
j_gene: TRBJ1-4
abundance: NA
d_gene: NA
v_gene: TRBV7-3

CDR3nt: TGTGCCAGCGGTTTTGCGGGGGGCGGGGTTTTCTACATTCAGTACTTC
CDR3aa: CASGFAGGGVFYIQYF
j_gene: TRBJ2-4
abundance: few
d_gene: TRBD2
v_gene: TRBV27